One sample yielded the 7 T cell receptor beta chains listed below, sequenced in a study of T cells in localized non-small cell lung cancer. Sequencing was performed with immunoSEQ multiplex PCR; in TCRdb, only in-frame clones are kept and a portion is missing. The data hold approximately 21,000 clones, with about 88% observed a single time. Specimen: peripheral blood, collected before any cancer treatment. The receptors come from a male donor aged 60 or older with stage I lung adenocarcinoma.

This chain links TRBV10-3 with TRBJ2-1; D not resolved. CDR3 length: 15 residues. CDR1 is ENHRY and CDR2 is SYGVKD in the germline V gene. With 0 bases removed from V and 0 bases from J, the gap between germline ends came to 6 bases. This CDR3 reads CAISESSRSYNEQFF. The CDR3 DNA reads as TGTGCCATCAGTGAGTCGTCGCGCTCCTACAATGAGCAGTTCTTC.

The gene calls are TRBV27 and TRBJ1-1; perhaps TRBD1 as D (6 bases). This CDR3 comprises 14 residues. Trimming stripped 3 bases from V and 1 base from J, with 9 bases between. Germline assignment: CDR1 MNHEY and CDR2 SMNVEV (reference sequence). The CDR3, as DNA: TGTGCCAGCAGTTTCGACAGGACGAACACTGAAGCTTTCTTT. Its protein is CASSFDRTNTEAFF.

The V gene is TRBV19, the J gene TRBJ1-1, with 7 bases aligning to TRBD1. In germline, CDR1 is LNHDA, CDR2 SQIVND (reference sequence). The CDR3 length is 11 residues. V was clipped by 6 bases and J by 8 bases; unmatched bases: 3. Here the CDR3 reads CASSNRGEAFF. DNA for the CDR3: TGTGCCAGTAGCAACAGGGGAGAAGCTTTCTTT.

The J gene is TRBJ2-7, the V gene TRBV6-5; maybe TRBD2 (6 bases). Germline CDR1 reads MNHEY; CDR2 reads SVGAGI. V gave up 2 bases and J gave up 5 bases, with 13 bases separating them. CDR3 length: 14 amino acids. The CDR3 DNA reads as TGTGCCAGCAGTTACCAACGGGAGCGTAACGAGCAGTACTTC. The encoded protein is CASSYQRERNEQYF.

The chain recombines TRBV28 with TRBJ2-5; 8 bases are shared with TRBD1. Germline lookup yields CDR1 MDHEN and CDR2 SYDVKM. The CDR3 totals 15 residues. V trimming: 5 bases; J trimming: 3 bases; junction bases outside the gene matches: 8. CDR3 bases: TGTGCCAGCAGTACGCGACAGGGGATTAAAGAGACCCAGTACTTC. Translated, it gives CASSTRQGIKETQYF.

The V and J genes are TRBV29-1 and TRBJ2-3, with 10 bases fitting TRBD2. The length of the CDR3 is 13 residues. Germline V gene sequence: CDR1 SQVTM, CDR2 ANQGSEA. The V gene end was trimmed by 8 bases and the J gene end by 3 bases; junction bases not matched to a gene: 5. CDR3 sequence reads: CSTAGLATDTQYF. The DNA of the CDR3 is TGCAGCACGGCGGGACTAGCGACAGATACGCAGTATTTT.

The CDR3 protein is CASSRQGLGTEAFF. The CDR3, as DNA: TGTGCCAGCAGCAGACAGGGGTTAGGGACTGAAGCTTTCTTT. The rearrangement uses TRBV28 and TRBJ1-1; TRBD1 matches at 8 bases. Losses at the gene ends were 6 bases for V and 5 bases for J; bases not matched to a gene: 8. CDR3 length: 14 residues. Germline values: CDR1 MDHEN, CDR2 SYDVKM.